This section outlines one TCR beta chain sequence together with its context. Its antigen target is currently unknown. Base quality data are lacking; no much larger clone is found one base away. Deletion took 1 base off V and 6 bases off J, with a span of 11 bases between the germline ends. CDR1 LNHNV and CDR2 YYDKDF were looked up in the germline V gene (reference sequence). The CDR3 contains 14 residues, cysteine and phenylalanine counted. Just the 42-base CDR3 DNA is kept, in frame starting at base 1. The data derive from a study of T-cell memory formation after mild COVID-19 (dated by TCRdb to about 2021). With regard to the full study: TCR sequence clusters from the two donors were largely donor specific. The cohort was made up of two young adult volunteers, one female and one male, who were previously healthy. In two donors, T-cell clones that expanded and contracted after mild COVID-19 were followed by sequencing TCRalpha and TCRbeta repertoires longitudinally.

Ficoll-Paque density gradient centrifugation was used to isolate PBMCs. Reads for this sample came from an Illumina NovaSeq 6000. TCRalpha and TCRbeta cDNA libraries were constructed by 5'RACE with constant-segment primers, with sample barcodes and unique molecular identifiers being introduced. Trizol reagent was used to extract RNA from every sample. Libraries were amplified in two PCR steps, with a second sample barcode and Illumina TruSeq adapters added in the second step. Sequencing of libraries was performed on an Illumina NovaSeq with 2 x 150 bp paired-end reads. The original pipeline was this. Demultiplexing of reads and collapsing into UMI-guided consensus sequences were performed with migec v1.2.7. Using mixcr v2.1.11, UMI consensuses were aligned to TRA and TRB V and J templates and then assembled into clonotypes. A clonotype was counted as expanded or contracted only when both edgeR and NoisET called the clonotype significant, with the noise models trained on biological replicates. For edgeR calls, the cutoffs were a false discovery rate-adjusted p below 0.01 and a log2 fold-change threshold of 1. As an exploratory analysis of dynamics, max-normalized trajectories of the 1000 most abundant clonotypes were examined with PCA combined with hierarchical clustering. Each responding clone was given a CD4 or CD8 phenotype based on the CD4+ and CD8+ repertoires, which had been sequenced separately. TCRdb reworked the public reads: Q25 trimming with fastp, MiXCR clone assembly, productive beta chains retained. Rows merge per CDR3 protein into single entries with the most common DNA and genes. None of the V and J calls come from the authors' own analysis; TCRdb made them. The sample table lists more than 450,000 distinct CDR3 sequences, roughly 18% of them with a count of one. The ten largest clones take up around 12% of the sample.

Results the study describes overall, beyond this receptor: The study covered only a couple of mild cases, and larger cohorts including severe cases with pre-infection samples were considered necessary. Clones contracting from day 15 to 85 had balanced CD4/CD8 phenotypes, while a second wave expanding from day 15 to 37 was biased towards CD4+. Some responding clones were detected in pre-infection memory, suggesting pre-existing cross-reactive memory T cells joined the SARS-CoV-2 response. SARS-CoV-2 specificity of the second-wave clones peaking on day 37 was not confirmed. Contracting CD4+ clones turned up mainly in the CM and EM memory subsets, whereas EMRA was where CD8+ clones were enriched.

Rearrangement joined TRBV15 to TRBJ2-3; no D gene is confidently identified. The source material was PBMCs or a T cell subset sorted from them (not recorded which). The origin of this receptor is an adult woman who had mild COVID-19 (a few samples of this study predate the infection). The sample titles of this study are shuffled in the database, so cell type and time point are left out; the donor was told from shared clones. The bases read TGTGCCACCAGCAGAGGGTTCACAATCGATACGCAGTATTTT. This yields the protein CATSRGFTIDTQYF.